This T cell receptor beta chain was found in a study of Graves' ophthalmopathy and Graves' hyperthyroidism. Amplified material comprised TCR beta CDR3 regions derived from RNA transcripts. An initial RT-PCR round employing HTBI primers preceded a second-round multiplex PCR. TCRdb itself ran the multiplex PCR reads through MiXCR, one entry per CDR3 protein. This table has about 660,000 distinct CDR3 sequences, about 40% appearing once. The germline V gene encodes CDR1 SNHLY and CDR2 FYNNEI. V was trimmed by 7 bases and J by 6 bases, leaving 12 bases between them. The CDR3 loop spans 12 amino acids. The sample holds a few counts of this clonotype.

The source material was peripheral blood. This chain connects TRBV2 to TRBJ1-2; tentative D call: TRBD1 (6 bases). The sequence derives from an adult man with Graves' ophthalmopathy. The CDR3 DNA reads TGTGCCAGCACCACAGGGATTAATGGCTACACCTTC. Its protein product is CASTTGINGYTF. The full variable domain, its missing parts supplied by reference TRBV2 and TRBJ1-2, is EPEVTQTPSHQVTQMGQEVILRCVPISNHLYFYWYRQILGQKVEFLVSFYNNEISEKSEIFDDQFSVERPDGSNFTLKIRSTKLEDSAMYFCASTTGINGYTFGSGTRLTVV.